The next 20 T cell receptor beta chains were all read from a single sample in a study of T cell changes during pregnancy in multiple sclerosis (dated by TCRdb to about 2019). Library prep was done by the immunoSEQ multiplex PCR assay. Entries here come from immuneACCESS through TCRdb and include only in-frame sequences with V and J called. Some clones fail to appear in such tables; in the studies checked, an unresolved V gene covers under half of the shortfall, and the cause of the remainder is unknown. The sample table shows 70,000 to 75,000 clones, and around nine tenths are seen once. The ten most abundant clones make up approximately 3.4% of the sample. The sequences come from peripheral blood, collected before pregnancy. The origin of the receptors is a female donor with multiple sclerosis, enrolled in a pregnancy study.

This chain joins TRBV15 and TRBJ2-7; 8 nucleotides align to TRBD2. This CDR3 contains 15 residues. Trimming cost V 5 bases and J 2 bases; bases outside gene matches: 8. Per germline, CDR1 LNHNV and CDR2 YYDKDF (reference sequence). The CDR3 DNA reads as TGTGCCACCAGCCTAAGTTCCGGGGGGGCCTACGAGCAGTACTTC. It specifies CATSLSSGGAYEQYF.

The rearrangement uses TRBV6-1 and TRBJ1-5; D not resolved. Between the trimmed V and J ends, which lost 4 bases and 0 bases, there was a span of 4 bases. The CDR3 sequence is 13 residues long. Germline V gene lookup returns CDR1 MNHNS and CDR2 SASEGT. CDR3 DNA: TGTGCCAGCAGTGTTTATAGCAATCAGCCCCAGCATTTT. It encodes CASSVYSNQPQHF.

The V and J genes are TRBV2 and TRBJ1-1; D is unclear. The V gene lost 1 base and the J gene lost 1 base, with 4 bases spanning the gap. There are 13 residues in the CDR3. Germline CDR1 is SNHLY and CDR2 is FYNNEI. This CDR3 reads CASSEGRNTEAFF. CDR3 DNA: TGTGCCAGCAGTGAAGGCAGGAACACTGAAGCTTTCTTT.

This clone was counted once. The chain has TRBV6-5 and TRBJ1-3; 7 nucleotides agree with TRBD1. CDR3 length: 16 amino acids. Germline V gene sequence: CDR1 MNHEY, CDR2 SVGAGI. Trimming removed 0 bases from V and 2 bases from J; junction bases left unmatched: 4. The CDR3 spells CASSYSTGSAGNTIYF. Written as DNA, the CDR3 is TGTGCCAGCAGTTACTCGACAGGGAGTGCTGGAAACACCATATATTTT.

V usage is TRBV30 and J usage is TRBJ2-2; D possibly corresponds to TRBD2 (5 bases). Trimming took off 2 bases at V and 7 bases at J, with 8 bases between the two ends. The CDR3 contains 12 residues. Germline CDR1 and CDR2: GTSNPN and SVGIG (reference sequence). The CDR3 DNA reads TGTGCCTGGAGTCGGGGTAACGGGGAGCTGTTTTTT. Translated: CAWSRGNGELFF.

The J gene is TRBJ2-5, the V gene TRBV30, with 7 bases lining up with TRBD2. Germline CDR1 reads GTSNPN; CDR2 reads SVGIG (reference sequence). The CDR3 contains 14 residues. J gave up 1 base and V 1 base, and 3 bases lay outside the gene matches. The CDR3 sequence: CAWSGASGQETQYF. CDR3 DNA sequence: TGTGCCTGGAGTGGCGCTAGCGGCCAAGAGACCCAGTACTTC. The whole variable domain, filled in from reference TRBV30 and TRBJ2-5, reads SQTIHQWPATLVQPVGSPLSLECTVEGTSNPNLYWYRQAAGRGLQLLFYSVGIGQISSEVPQNLSASRPQDRQFILSSKKLLLSDSGFYLCAWSGASGQETQYFGPGTRLLVL.

J is TRBJ2-4 and V is TRBV6-1; D perhaps matches TRBD2 (7 bases). The CDR3 loop spans 14 amino acids. The germline V gene encodes CDR1 MNHNS and CDR2 SASEGT. The V end was cut by 6 bases, the J end by 8 bases, with 17 bases between. DNA for the CDR3: TGTGCCAGCAGCGGCGGTGGAGGGGGGGACATTCAGTACTTC. Translating gives CASSGGGGGDIQYF.

The rearrangement joins TRBV12-2 to TRBJ2-7; the table's D call, TRBD2, was not checked against the DNA. TRBV12-2 has pseudogene status. The CDR3 extends over 17 amino acids. The CDR3 nucleotides are TGTGCAAGTCGCTCCGAGGGACTAGCGGCGTATTCCTACGAGCAGTACTTC. Protein sequence: CASRSEGLAAYSYEQYF.

The rearrangement links TRBV21-1 to TRBJ1-4. TRBV21-1 is a known pseudogene. The CDR3 length is 18 residues. The CDR3 sequence: CASIPWGGCPKPNEKLFF. CDR3 DNA sequence: TGTGCCAGCATCCCCTGGGGGGGATGCCCAAAACCTAATGAAAAACTGTTTTTT.

The J gene is TRBJ2-1, the V gene TRBV25-1; 10 bases fit TRBD2. CDR3 length: 15 amino acids. The V gene end was trimmed by 8 bases and the J gene end by 0 bases; junction bases not matched to a gene: 4. Germline CDR1 reads MGHDK; CDR2 reads SYGVNS. CDR3 sequence: CASSRTSGSYNEQFF. The CDR3 DNA reads as TGTGCCAGCTCTCGGACTAGCGGCTCCTACAATGAGCAGTTCTTC.

The chain joins TRBV7-6 to TRBJ2-4; 12 bases fit TRBD2. The CDR3 runs to 19 residues. V trimming: 0 bases; J trimming: 2 bases; junction bases outside the gene matches: 8. Germline V gene data show CDR1 as SGHVS and CDR2 as FNYEAQ. CDR3 in amino acids: CASSLATTSGSLSKNIQYF. CDR3 DNA: TGTGCCAGCAGCTTAGCGACGACTAGCGGGAGCCTGTCCAAAAACATTCAGTACTTC. Drawing the rest from reference TRBV7-6 and TRBJ2-4, the complete variable domain is GAGVSQSPRYKVTKRGQDVALRCDPISGHVSLYWYRQALGQGPEFLTYFNYEAQQDKSGLPNDRFSAERPEGSISTLTIQRTEQRDSAMYRCASSLATTSGSLSKNIQYFGAGTRLSVL.

The genes are TRBV11-2 and TRBJ2-1; maybe TRBD2 (6 bases). CDR1 SGHAT and CDR2 FQNNGV come from the germline V gene. V lost 5 bases to trimming and J lost 3 bases, with 17 bases between them. This CDR3 comprises 16 residues. The CDR3 coding sequence is TGTGCCAGCAGCCCTGGGGGTAGCGGACTCTACAATGAGCAGTTCTTC. It encodes CASSPGGSGLYNEQFF.

The chain is built from TRBV5-1 and TRBJ2-2; D is possibly TRBD2 (5 bases). From germline, CDR1 is SGHRS and CDR2 YFSETQ. Trimming stripped 2 bases from V and 5 bases from J, with 13 bases between. The CDR3 loop spans 15 amino acids. In DNA, the CDR3 is TGCGCCAGCAGCTTCCGGGAATTGTCGACCGGGGAGCTGTTTTTT. Its protein product is CASSFRELSTGELFF.

The chain joins TRBV4-2 to TRBJ1-2; TRBD1 matches at 8 bases. Germline V lookup: CDR1 LGHNA, CDR2 YNFKEQ. The ends lost 0 bases at V and 6 bases at J; junction bases unmatched: 6. CDR3 size: 15 residues. The CDR3 bases are TGTGCCAGCAGCCAAGACCTGGACAGGGAGCATGGCTACACCTTC. Its protein product is CASSQDLDREHGYTF.

J is TRBJ2-7 and V is TRBV7-2; D perhaps matches TRBD2 (7 bases). The CDR3 is made up of 16 amino acids. V lost 4 bases and J lost 3, with 19 bases in between. CDR1 is SGHTA, CDR2 FQGNSA, per germline. The chain's CDR3 is CASSSVRGGPVYEQYF. Here the CDR3 DNA reads TGTGCCAGCAGCTCGGTGAGGGGGGGGCCCGTCTACGAGCAGTACTTC.

J is TRBJ2-1 and V is TRBV27; D gene ambiguous. Trimming cost V 0 bases and J 8 bases, with 14 bases left between them. This CDR3 is 15 amino acids long. In germline, CDR1 is MNHEY, CDR2 SMNVEV (reference sequence). The CDR3 DNA follows: TGTGCCAGCAGTTTATCCCGCATTATTGCGGATGAGCAGTTCTTC. Residues: CASSLSRIIADEQFF.

A single count supports this clone. The chain links TRBV6-5 to TRBJ2-7, with D uncertain. The V gene lost 2 bases and the J gene lost 0 bases, with 11 bases spanning the gap. CDR1 is MNHEY and CDR2 is SVGAGI in the germline V gene. The CDR3 totals 15 residues. The CDR3: CASSYLSSGSYEQYF. CDR3 nucleotide sequence: TGTGCCAGCAGTTACCTATCCTCCGGCTCCTACGAGCAGTACTTC.

CDR3 DNA sequence: TGTGCCAGCAGCACAGGTTTTAGCAATCAGCCCCAGCATTTT. Its protein product is CASSTGFSNQPQHF. This chain connects TRBV6-5 to TRBJ1-5; weak D call: TRBD1 (5 bases). Trimming took 6 bases from V and 0 from J, leaving 9 bases between them. This CDR3 contains 14 residues. Per the germline V gene, CDR1 is MNHEY and CDR2 is SVGAGI.

This chain links TRBV27 with TRBJ1-2, with 8 bases lining up with TRBD1. CDR3 length equals 13 residues. J gave up 4 bases and V 6 bases, and 4 bases lay outside the gene matches. Per germline, CDR1 MNHEY and CDR2 SMNVEV (reference sequence). The CDR3 DNA follows: TGTGCCAGCAGCCGACAGGGGTCCTATGGCTACACCTTC. Translated: CASSRQGSYGYTF.

This clone came up a few times. This sequence joins TRBV5-1 and TRBJ1-5; D call uncertain. Germline V gives CDR1 SGHRS, CDR2 YFSETQ. The CDR3 is 13 amino acids. V dropped 4 bases and J dropped 8 bases, with 13 bases sitting between them. Written as DNA, the CDR3 is TGCGCCAGCAGCCGCGAGGGCCCGGAGCCCCAGCATTTT. Residues: CASSREGPEPQHF.